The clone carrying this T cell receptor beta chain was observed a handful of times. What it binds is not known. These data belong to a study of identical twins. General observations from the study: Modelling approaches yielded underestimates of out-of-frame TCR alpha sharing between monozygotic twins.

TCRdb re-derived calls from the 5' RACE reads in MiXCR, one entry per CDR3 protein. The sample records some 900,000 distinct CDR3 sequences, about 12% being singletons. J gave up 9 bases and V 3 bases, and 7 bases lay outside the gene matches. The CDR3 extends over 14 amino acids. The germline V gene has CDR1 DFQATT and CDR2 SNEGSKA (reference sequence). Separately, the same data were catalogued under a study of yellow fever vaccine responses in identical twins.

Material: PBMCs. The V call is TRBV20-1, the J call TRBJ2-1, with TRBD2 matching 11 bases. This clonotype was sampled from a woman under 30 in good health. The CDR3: CSASAGTSGGEQFF. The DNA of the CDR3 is TGCAGTGCTAGCGCCGGGACTAGCGGCGGTGAGCAGTTCTTC.